This TCR beta chain originates from a study of T cell repertoires in cytomegalovirus infection. Study details: Used in the study were CMV epitopes, some recently identified and HLA-C-restricted, others well-studied and HLA-B-restricted. Study observations and caveats: Clonotypes of TCR beta that were HLA-C-restricted and CMV-specific dominated the ex vivo response.

This clonotype was recorded at least ten times. Its antigen is undetermined. MiXCR, applied by TCRdb to the reads, yields one record per CDR3 protein. The table records approximately 990,000 distinct CDR3 sequences, approximately 30% of them present only once. Looked up from germline, CDR1 is SGHTA and CDR2 is FQGNSA. The CDR3 runs to 13 residues. V was clipped by 8 bases and J by 3 bases, with 14 bases between them. Material: cultured CD8+ T cells from PBMCs, obtained from culture after CMV antigen stimulation. J is TRBJ2-7 and V is TRBV7-2; D gene ambiguous. This receptor was taken from a human donor in good health (CMV status not recorded). Some clones in this sample may be carry-over from other donors' samples. The CDR3 spells CASGTWVGYEQYV. Written as DNA, the CDR3 is TGTGCCAGCGGCACCTGGGTGGGCTACGAGCAGTACGTC.